These 24 T cell receptor beta chains were all obtained from the same sample, sequenced in a study of human T cells and chemical hapten exposure. As to time point: pre-sensitization, week 0. Regarding treatment: therapeutic diphenylcyclopropenone sensitization with weekly scalp DPC. MiXCR was run by TCRdb on the RACE reads, yielding one entry per CDR3 protein. The sample carries roughly 100,000 distinct CDR3 sequences, about 12% recorded once. Here the sequenced sample was whole blood, taken in connection with sensitization to the hapten diphenylcyclopropenone (DPC). The receptor source for this set is a woman between 50 and 59 years old with alopecia areata. Some clones in this sample may be carry-over from other donors' samples.

As regards this clonotype: This may arise from a read error, as a much more abundant clone is one base away. Because the CDR3 is missing its conserved closing phenylalanine or tryptophan, this is likely a read error. The chain joins TRBV29-1 to TRBJ2-1, with D perhaps matching TRBD1 (5 bases). The CDR3 has 12 amino acids. Germline V gene sequence: CDR1 SQVTM, CDR2 ANQGSEA. The germline V and J ends were trimmed by 2 bases and 5 bases, with 7 bases remaining between them. This chain's CDR3 is CSVELTDNEQFS. CDR3 sequence (DNA): TGCAGCGTTGAACTGACAGACAATGAGCAGTTCTCC.

The chain recombines TRBV5-6 with TRBJ2-7; 7 bases are a match to TRBD1. Germline values: CDR1 SGHDT, CDR2 YYEEEE. This CDR3 is 15 amino acids long. J lost 2 bases, V lost 3 bases, and 8 bases had no gene match. The CDR3 region has the DNA TGTGCCAGCAGCTCTGGACAGGAAAGCCCCTACGAGCAGTACTTC. Translation: CASSSGQESPYEQYF.

This clonotype was counted between two and nine times. The chain combines TRBV28 with TRBJ2-7, with D perhaps matching TRBD1 or TRBD2 (6 bases each). V lost 7 bases, J lost 5 bases, and 15 bases lay in between. The CDR3 is 13 residues long. CDR1 and CDR2 (germline): MDHEN, SYDVKM. The CDR3 protein is CASNEGGTHEQYF. For the CDR3, the DNA is TGTGCCAGCAACGAAGGGGGGACCCACGAGCAGTACTTC.

In this sample, this clonotype turned up a few times. J is TRBJ1-3 and V is TRBV20-1, with 8 bases aligning to TRBD1. The V segment lost 5 bases and the J segment 2 bases; nucleotides outside the gene matches: 5. This CDR3 spans 14 amino acids. CDR1 and CDR2 from the germline V gene are DFQATT and SNEGSKA (reference sequence). CDR3 residues: CSAHHRGTGNTIYF. The CDR3, as DNA: TGCAGTGCTCACCACAGGGGGACTGGAAACACCATATATTTT.

Comment on this clonotype: This may stem from a read error, because a much larger clone lies one nucleotide away. This chain uses TRBV7-2 with TRBJ2-3, with D uncertain. CDR1 is SGHTA, CDR2 FQGNSA, per germline. The CDR3 contains 12 residues. The CDR3, as DNA: TGTGCCAGCAGCCTGTACACATATACGCAGTATTTT. It specifies CASSLYTYTQYF.

A few counts support this clonotype. The gene calls are TRBV4-2 and TRBJ2-6; tentative D call: TRBD2 (5 bases). This CDR3 spans 13 amino acids. Germline lookup yields CDR1 LGHNA and CDR2 YNFKEQ. V lost 5 bases and J 10 bases, leaving 12 bases between the germline ends. For the CDR3, the DNA is TGTGCCAGCAGCGAGGAGGCCGATAACGTCCTGACTTTC. It specifies CASSEEADNVLTF.

The CDR3, as DNA: TGCAGCGTAGAAACATCTTCCTACGAGCAGTACTTC. It codes for CSVETSSYEQYF. The chain carries TRBV29-1 and TRBJ2-7; D is uncertain. Deletions cut 6 bases from V and 1 base from J, with 10 bases between. The germline V gene encodes CDR1 SQVTM and CDR2 ANQGSEA. The CDR3 totals 12 residues.

A word on this clonotype: Given a much more abundant clone one base away, this may be a read error. The rearrangement links TRBV4-2 to TRBJ1-1; D is unresolved. This CDR3 region has 16 residues. Germline-derived CDR1 and CDR2 are LGHNA and YNFKEQ. The CDR3 sequence is CASSQETVYSNTGAFF. Here the CDR3 DNA reads TGTGCCAGCAGCCAAGAAACAGTTTATTCGAACACTGGAGCTTTCTTT.

This clonotype was counted at least ten times. This chain joins TRBV29-1 and TRBJ1-3, with D possibly being TRBD1 (6 bases). The ends were cut back, 3 bases at V and 8 bases at J, with 11 bases in the middle. Germline values: CDR1 SQVTM, CDR2 ANQGSEA. The CDR3 has 12 residues. The CDR3 sequence is CSVDVQGDTIYF. CDR3 in DNA: TGCAGCGTTGATGTACAGGGAGACACCATATATTTT.

The V gene is TRBV5-1, the J gene TRBJ2-1, with TRBD2 matching over 10 bases. The CDR3 is made up of 15 amino acids. With 4 bases clipped from V and 3 bases from J, the junction kept 4 bases outside the gene matches. CDR1 and CDR2 from the germline V gene are SGHRS and YFSETQ. CDR3 in amino acids: CASSQGLAIYNEQFF. DNA of the CDR3: TGCGCCAGCAGCCAGGGACTAGCGATCTACAATGAGCAGTTCTTC.

The gene calls are TRBV7-2 and TRBJ2-3; D is unresolved. V was trimmed by 2 bases and J by 0 bases, leaving 6 bases between them. The CDR3 is made up of 14 amino acids. Germline V gene lookup returns CDR1 SGHTA and CDR2 FQGNSA. This CDR3 is CASSLTVSTDTQYF. DNA for the CDR3: TGTGCCAGCAGCTTAACGGTCAGCACAGATACGCAGTATTTT.

This clonotype was picked up a small number of times. The chain combines TRBV28 with TRBJ1-5; D is uncertain. The V gene lost 3 bases and the J gene lost 5 bases, with 5 bases spanning the gap. From germline, CDR1 is MDHEN and CDR2 SYDVKM. This CDR3 comprises 12 residues. The CDR3 reads CASSFGHQPQHF. DNA for the CDR3: TGTGCCAGCAGTTTTGGTCATCAGCCCCAGCATTTT.

The CDR3 region has the DNA TGTGCCAGCAGCCAGGTTATCCCCCCGGACTTGACCTCCTACGAGCAGTACTTC. Protein: CASSQVIPPDLTSYEQYF. The chain recombines TRBV4-2 with TRBJ2-7; D possibly corresponds to TRBD2 (5 bases). Looked up from germline, CDR1 is LGHNA and CDR2 is YNFKEQ. The V gene lost 3 bases and the J gene lost 0 bases, with 21 bases spanning the gap. CDR3 length: 18 amino acids.

This chain uses TRBV6-5 with TRBJ1-5; D uncertain. The CDR3 contains 14 residues. Germline V gives CDR1 MNHEY, CDR2 SVGAGI. V dropped 6 bases and J dropped 5 bases, with 14 bases sitting between them. The CDR3 sequence is CASSPDTTHQPQHF. The CDR3 DNA is TGTGCCAGCAGCCCCGACACAACCCATCAGCCCCAGCATTTT.

This clonotype occurred a few times. The J gene is TRBJ2-7, the V gene TRBV5-4; a possible D gene is TRBD1 (7 bases). Trimming took 4 bases from V and 2 from J, leaving 10 bases between them. The CDR3 extends over 13 amino acids. Germline V gene sequence: CDR1 SGHNT, CDR2 YYREEE (reference sequence). This chain's CDR3 is CASSRGTAYEQYF. CDR3 coding DNA: TGTGCCAGCAGCCGCGGGACAGCCTACGAGCAGTACTTC.

This clonotype was seen many times. V and J are TRBV7-2 and TRBJ2-3; 8 bases are shared with TRBD2. Per the germline V gene, CDR1 is SGHTA and CDR2 is FQGNSA. J lost 0 bases, V lost 1 base, and 15 bases had no gene match. CDR3 size: 20 residues. For the CDR3, the DNA is TGTGCCAGCAGCTTAGGGTACTGGGGCGGGAGGACTACGAGCACAGATACGCAGTATTTT. This gives the protein CASSLGYWGGRTTSTDTQYF.

The table lists this clonotype with a few counts. J is TRBJ2-3 and V is TRBV7-2; D is undetermined. Germline V gene lookup returns CDR1 SGHTA and CDR2 FQGNSA. The CDR3 is 14 amino acids. The V end lost 0 bases, the J end lost 2 bases, and 6 bases lay between the germline ends. In nucleotides, the CDR3 is TGTGCCAGCAGCTTAGCAGGGCCCACAGATACGCAGTATTTT. The encoded protein is CASSLAGPTDTQYF.

This chain joins TRBV4-1 and TRBJ1-2; no clear D. This CDR3 is built from 17 residues. CDR1 is MGHRA, CDR2 YSYEKL, per germline. Trimming removed 0 bases from V and 4 bases from J, with 18 bases in between. CDR3 sequence: CASSQDLRPTQFYGYTF. In DNA form, the CDR3 reads TGCGCCAGCAGCCAAGATCTTCGACCCACACAATTCTATGGCTACACCTTC.

The J gene is TRBJ2-3, the V gene TRBV24-1; D unclear. V was cut by 3 bases and J by 8 bases, with 14 bases left in between. CDR3 length: 14 amino acids. Germline V gene data show CDR1 as KGHDR and CDR2 as SFDVKD. The DNA of the CDR3 is TGTGCCACCAGTGATACCGCGACCCCAGCTACGCAGTATTTT. Amino acids: CATSDTATPATQYF.

This clonotype came up many times. The chain has TRBV3-1 and TRBJ1-6, with TRBD1 as a possible D gene (5 bases). This CDR3 has 15 amino acids. V was pared by 1 base and J by 7 bases, with 11 bases between. Germline values: CDR1 LGHDT, CDR2 YNNKEL (reference sequence). CDR3 loop: CASSQGSGGNSPLHF. DNA for the CDR3: TGTGCCAGCAGCCAAGGTTCCGGGGGAAATTCACCCCTCCACTTT.

The rearrangement uses TRBV6-2 or TRBV6-3 and TRBJ2-5; D is undetermined. Between the trimmed V and J ends, which lost 8 bases and 5 bases, there was a span of 12 bases. Per germline, CDR1 MNHEY and CDR2 SVGEGT. The CDR3 contains 12 residues. The chain's CDR3 is CASLRLGETQYF. Here the CDR3 DNA reads TGTGCCAGCCTAAGATTGGGGGAGACCCAGTACTTC.

In its sample, this clonotype was seen many times. The J gene is TRBJ1-1, the V gene TRBV11-2; TRBD1 aligns across 11 bases. CDR1 and CDR2 from the germline V gene are SGHAT and FQNNGV. V lost 4 bases, J lost 5 bases, and 6 bases stayed unmatched. This CDR3 has 15 residues. The chain's CDR3 is CASSSRDRGGTEAFF. CDR3 in DNA: TGTGCCAGCAGCTCCCGGGACAGGGGGGGTACTGAAGCTTTCTTT.

CDR3 amino acids: CASDGEEVHHGYTF. CDR3 DNA: TGTGCCAGCGACGGGGAGGAAGTACATCATGGCTACACCTTC. The rearrangement links TRBV28 to TRBJ1-2; D remains unclear. With 8 bases removed from V and 6 bases from J, the gap between germline ends came to 19 bases. Per germline, CDR1 MDHEN and CDR2 SYDVKM. This CDR3 has 14 amino acids.

This clonotype was observed at least ten times. V and J are TRBV2 and TRBJ1-1; TRBD1 is a possible D gene (5 bases). V lost 2 bases to trimming and J lost 1 base, with 14 bases between them. Per the germline V gene, CDR1 is SNHLY and CDR2 is FYNNEI. The CDR3 spans 16 residues. This CDR3 reads CASSERGNVKNTEAFF. CDR3 sequence (DNA): TGTGCCAGCAGTGAACGGGGGAATGTGAAGAACACTGAAGCTTTCTTT.